This TCR beta chain was observed in a study of identical twins. TCRdb reanalysed the 5' RACE reads using MiXCR and keeps one entry per CDR3 protein. The sample includes under 450,000 distinct CDR3 sequences, about 18% of them seen just once. This clonotype was recorded once. The antigen remains unidentified. Study outcomes and limitations: Sharing of beta out-of-frame sequences by twins showed a weaker excess.

Trimming removed 4 bases at V and 5 bases at J, with 17 bases between. Germline assignment: CDR1 MNHEY and CDR2 SMNVEV (reference sequence). The CDR3 has 15 residues. The sequence was obtained from a man over 45 in good health. The sequenced sample consisted of naive T cells sorted from blood. The chain joins TRBV27 to TRBJ2-5; D unresolved. The CDR3 spells CASSSSFSASETQYF. The CDR3 DNA reads TGTGCCAGCAGTTCATCCTTTTCGGCGTCTGAGACCCAGTACTTC.